A selection of T cell receptor beta chains follows, all from one sample in a study of cytomegalovirus exposure and HLA in healthy donors. Clones were sequenced by immunoSEQ multiplex PCR, and TCRdb holds only the in-frame ones, with some missing. The sample yields over 150,000 clones, less than 90% seen once. The sequencing sample was made of PBMCs. The receptors stem from a man between 18 and 35 years old in good health and CMV-seropositive. CDR3s include the opening cysteine and the closing phenylalanine or tryptophan. The D gene is left open where the match is weak. Where a row states a size, it is once, few, many or the class of an expanded clone; other rows omit it.

TRBJ2-7 . TRBV9 . CASSPRALSYEQYF TGTGCCAGCAGCCCACGAGCCCTCTCCTACGAGCAGTACTTC
TRBJ2-7 . TRBV9 . CASSVARFSYEQYF TGTGCCAGCAGCGTAGCCAGGTTCTCCTACGAGCAGTACTTC
TRBJ1-2 . TRBV27 TRBD1 CASSLTAQGRYGYTF TGTGCCAGCAGTTTGACCGCACAGGGGAGGTATGGCTACACCTTC
TRBJ2-5 once TRBV7-2 . CASSLAGAQETQYF TGTGCCAGCAGCTTAGCGGGGGCCCAAGAGACCCAGTACTTC
TRBJ2-7 . TRBV4-2 TRBD2 CASSPRTSGIGGNYEQYF TGTGCCAGCAGCCCCCGGACTAGCGGAATTGGGGGGAACTACGAGCAGTACTTC
TRBJ2-5 . TRBV15 TRBD1 CATRYRGPQETQYF TGTGCCACCAGGTACAGGGGGCCCCAAGAGACCCAGTACTTC
TRBJ1-4 once TRBV4-1 TRBD1 CASRDRGKEKLFF TGCGCCAGCAGGGACAGGGGAAAAGAAAAACTGTTTTTT
TRBJ1-2 . TRBV7-3 TRBD1 CASSLKGAQGYTF TGTGCCAGCAGCTTAAAGGGGGCGCAAGGCTACACCTTC
TRBJ2-5 . TRBV7-9 TRBD2 CASSPGGVETQYF TGTGCCAGCAGCCCCGGGGGGGTGGAGACCCAGTACTTC
TRBJ2-1 . TRBV2 . CASSASSIRNEQFF TGTGCCAGCAGTGCTTCTAGTATACGCAATGAGCAGTTCTTC
TRBJ2-7 . TRBV6-6 TRBD1 CASSDGGTGRAYEQYF TGTGCCAGCAGCGACGGTGGGACAGGGAGGGCCTACGAGCAGTACTTC
TRBJ2-4 few TRBV5-6 . CASSSGGFLVNIQYF TGTGCCAGCAGCTCGGGGGGCTTTTTAGTAAACATTCAGTACTTC
TRBJ2-7 few TRBV7-3 TRBD2 CASSPSSGSTEQYF TGTGCCAGCAGCCCGTCTAGCGGGAGCACCGAGCAGTACTTC
TRBJ2-2 . TRBV7-3 . CASSFRGGELFF TGTGCCAGCAGCTTCAGGGGTGGGGAGCTGTTTTTT
TRBJ2-7 . TRBV5-4 TRBD1 CASSPGGMTYEQYF TGTGCCAGCAGCCCAGGGGGTATGACCTACGAGCAGTACTTC
TRBJ2-1 . TRBV14 TRBD2 CASSQVEESGLAGYNEQFF TGTGCCAGCAGCCAAGTCGAGGAGTCAGGGCTAGCGGGATACAATGAGCAGTTCTTC
TRBJ2-1 . TRBV5-4 . CASSFLSRDIRNEQFF TGTGCCAGCAGCTTCTTATCTCGGGACATTAGGAATGAGCAGTTCTTC
TRBJ2-1 . TRBV4-2 . CASSQDELRGSGDNEQFF TGTGCCAGCAGCCAAGATGAATTACGGGGGAGCGGAGACAATGAGCAGTTCTTC
TRBJ1-4 . TRBV7-2 . CASSLAGPAEKLFF TGTGCCAGCAGCTTAGCGGGCCCCGCCGAGAAACTGTTTTTT
TRBJ1-2 few TRBV20-1 . CSARPIVGYTF TGCAGTGCCAGGCCGATAGTCGGCTACACCTTC
TRBJ1-5 . TRBV2 TRBD1 CASSRDRGTGNQPQHF TGTGCCAGCAGCAGGGACAGGGGGACTGGCAATCAGCCCCAGCATTTT
TRBJ2-5 . TRBV5-1 . CASSLGGGETQYF TGCGCCAGCAGCTTGGGAGGGGGAGAGACCCAGTACTTC
TRBJ2-7 . TRBV7-2 TRBD2 CASSHVASGSGQYF TGTGCCAGCAGTCATGTGGCTAGCGGGTCTGGGCAGTACTTC
TRBJ2-6 . TRBV5-8 . CASTSNYGANVLTF TGTGCCAGCACCTCTAATTATGGGGCCAACGTCCTGACTTTC
TRBJ2-7 . TRBV5-1 TRBD2 CASSPTSGISYEQYF TGCGCCAGCAGCCCGACTAGCGGGATTTCCTACGAGCAGTACTTC
TRBJ1-2 . TRBV5-6 . CASTREGEGYGYTF TGTGCCAGCACTCGGGAGGGGGAAGGCTATGGCTACACCTTC
TRBJ2-5 . TRBV5-4 TRBD2 CASSLTWLAGSQETQYF TGTGCCAGCAGCTTGACGTGGCTAGCGGGGTCCCAAGAGACCCAGTACTTC
TRBJ2-2 . TRBV5-6 . CASSLLGRSTGELFF TGTGCCAGCAGCTTGCTCGGCAGGTCAACCGGGGAGCTGTTTTTT